These T cell receptor beta chains were read from a single sample in a study of Graves' ophthalmopathy and Graves' hyperthyroidism. TCRdb passed the multiplex PCR reads through MiXCR, listing each CDR3 protein once. The profile shows about 700,000 distinct CDR3 sequences, 35% to 50% of them singletons. The specimen sequenced was peripheral blood. Receptors were obtained from an adult man with Graves' ophthalmopathy. Each CDR3 is given with its conserved first and last residue. Fields, in order: clone size, V gene, D gene, J gene, CDR3 DNA, CDR3 protein. The D gene is left open where the match is weak. The listing skips clone size in some rows; elsewhere it reads once, few, many or a size class.

size: many
V: TRBV12-3/TRBV12-4
D: -
J: TRBJ1-2
DNA: TGTGCCAGCAGAAAACAGGCTTATGGCTACACCTTC
CDR3: CASRKQAYGYTF

size: many
V: TRBV2
D: TRBD1
J: TRBJ2-2
DNA: TGTGCCAGCAGCACACAGGGGGCGGTCGGGGAGCTGTTTTTT
CDR3: CASSTQGAVGELFF

size: -
V: TRBV2
D: TRBD1
J: TRBJ1-2
DNA: TGTACCAGCAGTGGGGGACAGTACTATGGCTATACCTTC
CDR3: CTSSGGQYYGYTF

size: -
V: TRBV7-8
D: TRBD1
J: TRBJ1-1
DNA: TGTGCCAGCAGCCAGGCAGGAGCATGGGCAGGGGGCGATGGCACTGAAGCTTTCTTT
CDR3: CASSQAGAWAGGDGTEAFF

size: -
V: TRBV13
D: -
J: TRBJ2-7
DNA: TGTGCCAGCAGCTTCGAGGGGGCCTACGAGCAGTACTTC
CDR3: CASSFEGAYEQYF

size: -
V: TRBV7-6
D: TRBD2
J: TRBJ2-3
DNA: TGTGCCAGCAGCACCATAGCGGGAGCGACAGATACGCAGTATTTT
CDR3: CASSTIAGATDTQYF

size: once
V: TRBV6-6
D: -
J: TRBJ2-7
DNA: TGTGCCAGCAGACTCCCGGTTTCCCACGAGCAGTACTTC
CDR3: CASRLPVSHEQYF

size: -
V: TRBV7-3
D: TRBD1
J: TRBJ1-1
DNA: TGTGCCAGCAGCTACACAGGGGGTCGGACTGAAGCTTTCTTT
CDR3: CASSYTGGRTEAFF

size: -
V: TRBV5-1
D: -
J: TRBJ2-6
DNA: TGCGCCAGCAGCTTGGTTCCCGAGAGCTCTGGGGCCAACGTCCTGACTTTC
CDR3: CASSLVPESSGANVLTF

size: -
V: TRBV19
D: TRBD1
J: TRBJ2-6
DNA: TGTGCCTGGACCGGGACAGGGAGTGTCTCTGGGGCCAACGTCCTGACTTTC
CDR3: CAWTGTGSVSGANVLTF

size: -
V: TRBV20-1
D: TRBD2
J: TRBJ2-5
DNA: TGCAGCGCAGGGAGGGCGAAGTCCCCCGGAGAGACCCAGTACTTC
CDR3: CSAGRAKSPGETQYF

size: -
V: TRBV19
D: -
J: TRBJ1-2
DNA: TGTGCCAGTAACGGAGACTATGGTTACACCTTC
CDR3: CASNGDYGYTF

size: -
V: TRBV25-1
D: -
J: TRBJ1-1
DNA: TGTGCCAGCCGGGGGCAGGACACTGAAGCTTTCTTT
CDR3: CASRGQDTEAFF

size: -
V: TRBV2
D: TRBD2
J: TRBJ2-7
DNA: TGTGCCAGCCGCGGGACAGGGAGACTAGCGGGGGACGAGCAGTACTTC
CDR3: CASRGTGRLAGDEQYF

size: -
V: TRBV25-1
D: TRBD1
J: TRBJ1-2
DNA: TGTGCCAGCAGATACAAGGGACAGGGAGACTATGGCTACACCTTC
CDR3: CASRYKGQGDYGYTF

size: few
V: TRBV19
D: -
J: TRBJ1-5
DNA: TGTGCCAGTAGTTACAAGGGAGGGGTTCAGCCCCAGCATTTT
CDR3: CASSYKGGVQPQHF

size: many
V: TRBV25-1
D: TRBD1
J: TRBJ2-2
DNA: TGTGCCAGCAGTTGGACAGGGGTCACCGGGGAGCTGTTTTTT
CDR3: CASSWTGVTGELFF

size: -
V: TRBV2
D: TRBD1
J: TRBJ2-7
DNA: TGTACCAGCAGACGAGCCGGGACAGACTACGAGCAGTACTTC
CDR3: CTSRRAGTDYEQYF

size: -
V: TRBV7-9
D: TRBD1
J: TRBJ2-5
DNA: TGTGCCAGCACCGGGACAGGGAAAGAGACCCAGTACTTC
CDR3: CASTGTGKETQYF

size: -
V: TRBV29-1
D: -
J: TRBJ2-3
DNA: TGCAGCGTGGGTATTAGCACAGATACGCAGTATTTT
CDR3: CSVGISTDTQYF

size: -
V: TRBV12-3/TRBV12-4
D: -
J: TRBJ2-7
DNA: TGTGCCAGCACTTTTTCAGGGATCGGTCTCTACGAGCAGTACTTC
CDR3: CASTFSGIGLYEQYF

size: once
V: TRBV29-1
D: -
J: TRBJ2-5
DNA: TGCAGCGCCCAGGCCGTAGGGGCGGAGACCCAGTACTTC
CDR3: CSAQAVGAETQYF

size: many
V: TRBV20-1
D: -
J: TRBJ2-5
DNA: TGCAGTGCTAGAGTTGGGACCAAAGAGACCCAGTACTTC
CDR3: CSARVGTKETQYF

size: -
V: TRBV9
D: -
J: TRBJ2-7
DNA: TGTGCCAGCACCCACATACGCTCCTACGAGCAGTACTTC
CDR3: CASTHIRSYEQYF

size: many
V: TRBV7-9
D: -
J: TRBJ2-2
DNA: TGCGCCAGCAGCTTGCAGGGTAGTGCCGGGGAGCTGTTTTTT
CDR3: CASSLQGSAGELFF

size: -
V: TRBV9
D: TRBD2
J: TRBJ2-7
DNA: TGTGCCAGCAGCGAGCTGGGAGGGCCTGGCTACGAGCAGTACTTC
CDR3: CASSELGGPGYEQYF

size: -
V: TRBV29-1
D: -
J: TRBJ1-1
DNA: TGCAGCGTTGGCTCGGGTAGGGCAGAAGCTTTCTTT
CDR3: CSVGSGRAEAFF

size: many
V: TRBV7-8
D: -
J: TRBJ2-2
DNA: TGTGCCAGCAGCTTAGTCCGCGCTCCGAACACCGGGGAGCTGTTTTTT
CDR3: CASSLVRAPNTGELFF

size: many
V: TRBV7-2
D: -
J: TRBJ2-7
DNA: TGTGCCAGCAGCTTTGACACCTTCTCCTACGAGCAGTACTTC
CDR3: CASSFDTFSYEQYF

size: -
V: TRBV29-1
D: -
J: TRBJ1-1
DNA: TGCACCCTGCGAGGGAACACTGAAGCTTTCTTT
CDR3: CTLRGNTEAFF

size: few
V: TRBV5-6
D: TRBD2
J: TRBJ2-7
DNA: TGTGCCAGCAGCTTGGCCCCGAGGACTAGCTTCGACGAGCAGTACTTC
CDR3: CASSLAPRTSFDEQYF

size: -
V: TRBV10-3
D: TRBD1
J: TRBJ2-5
DNA: TGTGCCATCAGTGAGAGGGACAGGGGGCAAGAGACCCAGTACTTC
CDR3: CAISERDRGQETQYF

size: few
V: TRBV20-1
D: -
J: TRBJ2-7
DNA: TGCAGTGCTAGACCCCGCAGGTGGGGATACGAGCAGTACTTC
CDR3: CSARPRRWGYEQYF

size: -
V: TRBV7-3
D: TRBD2
J: TRBJ2-7
DNA: TGTGCCAGCCACCCCACCGGGACTAGCGGGATCTGGGAGCAGTACTTC
CDR3: CASHPTGTSGIWEQYF

size: -
V: TRBV25-1
D: TRBD1
J: TRBJ1-5
DNA: TGTGCCAGCAGTGAGTCGGACAGGGCACCCCAGCATTTT
CDR3: CASSESDRAPQHF

size: -
V: TRBV6-5
D: -
J: TRBJ1-5
DNA: TGTGCCAGCAGCCGATCCTACAATCAGCCCCAGCATTTT
CDR3: CASSRSYNQPQHF

size: many
V: TRBV29-1
D: -
J: TRBJ2-2
DNA: TGCAGCGTTACCGGGACACGGGGATACACCGGGGAGCTGTTTTTT
CDR3: CSVTGTRGYTGELFF

size: -
V: TRBV19
D: -
J: TRBJ2-7
DNA: TGTGCCAGTAGTATTCGGGCGGGACAATCCGCCAAAATCCGCGAGCAGTACTTC
CDR3: CASSIRAGQSAKIREQYF

size: few
V: TRBV13
D: TRBD1
J: TRBJ2-7
DNA: TGTGCCAGCAGCTTAGGCGGACAGGGAATCCACGAGCAGTACTTC
CDR3: CASSLGGQGIHEQYF

size: -
V: TRBV10-3
D: TRBD2
J: TRBJ2-7
DNA: TGTGCCAGCAGTGGTCCCGGGGGGGGAGACGACGAGCAGTACTTC
CDR3: CASSGPGGGDDEQYF

size: few
V: TRBV10-1
D: -
J: TRBJ1-2
DNA: TGTGCCAGCAGCTCCGGAAGAGGCAGATATGGCTACACCTTC
CDR3: CASSSGRGRYGYTF